Following are 26 T cell receptor beta chains from one sample sequenced in a study of shared clonotypes between healthy human individuals (TCRdb year 2020). Receptor libraries were prepared by the immunoSEQ multiplex PCR assay. TCRdb took this table from immuneACCESS and kept in-frame rearrangements with V and J called. Such tables lack part of the clones; where checked against another copy, unresolved V genes explain under half of the gap, and the rest is unexplained. Recorded for this sample are approximately 330,000 clones; more than 60% of them occurred a single time. In total, the top ten clones hold 8.5% to 12% of the sample. The sample taken for sequencing was memory CD4+ T cells sorted from blood. The cell subset or site label for this specimen denotes: CD45RA-negative fraction. The receptor set was obtained from a man aged 30 to 39 in good health.

The chain joins TRBV28 to TRBJ1-3, with 7 bases fitting TRBD1. This CDR3 has 16 residues. J lost 2 bases, V lost 2 bases, and 6 bases had no gene match. Germline-derived CDR1 and CDR2 are MDHEN and SYDVKM. The chain's CDR3 is CASSLILGTAGNTIYF. Here the CDR3 DNA reads TGTGCCAGCAGTTTAATTTTAGGGACAGCTGGAAACACCATATATTTT.

The V gene is TRBV10-3, the J gene TRBJ1-4; 8 bases agree with TRBD1. With 2 bases clipped from V and 2 bases from J, the junction kept 4 bases outside the gene matches. Per germline, CDR1 ENHRY and CDR2 SYGVKD. The CDR3 covers 16 residues. The DNA of the CDR3 is TGTGCCATCAGTGAGACAGGGGGTGGTACTAATGAAAAACTGTTTTTT. Translation gives CAISETGGGTNEKLFF.

The chain employs TRBV5-1 and TRBJ2-7; D tentatively fits TRBD1 or TRBD2 (5 bases each). The germline V gene has CDR1 SGHRS and CDR2 YFSETQ. V lost 3 bases and J lost 6, with 19 bases in between. The CDR3 consists of 15 residues. Written as DNA, the CDR3 is TGCGCCAGCAGCTACCGGGACCTTAAATTGGGCGAGCAGTACTTC. It codes for CASSYRDLKLGEQYF.

The genes are TRBV29-1 and TRBJ1-1; 10 bases are shared with TRBD1. The CDR3 has 16 amino acids. With V trimmed by 7 bases and J by 6 bases, 17 bases remained unmatched. Germline CDR1 is SQVTM and CDR2 is ANQGSEA. The CDR3: CSGIVRDRGQIAEAFF. The CDR3 nucleotides are TGCAGCGGGATAGTGCGAGACAGGGGGCAAATCGCTGAAGCTTTCTTT. Full variable domain (missing parts from reference TRBV29-1 and TRBJ1-1): SAVISQKPSRDICQRGTSLTIQCQVDSQVTMMFWYRQQPGQSLTLIATANQGSEATYESGFVIDKFPISRPNLTFSTLTVSNMSPEDSSIYLCSGIVRDRGQIAEAFFGQGTRLTVV.

The CDR3 reads CASSLAVRQGAFF. The CDR3 DNA is TGCGCCAGCAGCTTGGCCGTACGACAGGGGGCGTTCTTT. The chain couples TRBV5-1 to TRBJ1-1; TRBD1 aligns across 10 bases. The CDR3 totals 13 residues. V was pared by 0 bases and J by 14 bases, with 7 bases of the junction left unmatched. From germline, CDR1 is SGHRS and CDR2 YFSETQ.

Many counts were recorded for this clone. Other DNA variants within this sample encode the same CDR3. This sequence joins TRBV6-4 and TRBJ2-1; a weak D match, TRBD2 (6 bases). The CDR3 extends over 15 amino acids. Trimming stripped 0 bases from V and 0 bases from J, with 6 bases between. Germline-derived CDR1 and CDR2 are MRHNA and SNTAGT. The CDR3 sequence is CASSDSAGSYNEQFF. CDR3 DNA sequence: TGTGCCAGCAGTGACTCAGCGGGCTCCTACAATGAGCAGTTCTTC.

The CDR3 bases are TGTGCAACGACGACTAGGACGAATGAGCAGTTCTTC. Translating gives CATTTRTNEQFF. This chain connects TRBV19 to TRBJ2-1; a weak D match, TRBD2 (6 bases). The CDR3 spans 12 residues. Germline lookup yields CDR1 LNHDA and CDR2 SQIVND (reference sequence). Looking up the rest from reference TRBV19 and TRBJ2-1 gives the full variable domain: DGGITQSPKYLFRKEGQNVTLSCEQNLNHDAMYWYRQDPGQGLRLIYYSQIVNDFQKGDIAEGYSVSREKKESFPLTVTSAQKNPTAFYLCATTTRTNEQFFGPGTRLTVL.

This clone was seen only once. This chain uses TRBV7-2 with TRBJ1-2; D is ambiguous. V lost 1 base, J lost 3 bases, and 12 bases lay in between. Germline V CDR1 and CDR2: SGHTA, FQGNSA. The CDR3 is 15 amino acids. This CDR3 reads CASSLGSGAYYGYTF. The CDR3 nucleotides read TGTGCCAGCAGCTTAGGGTCAGGAGCTTACTATGGCTACACCTTC. Filled out from reference TRBV7-2 and TRBJ1-2, the complete variable domain reads GAGVSQSPSNKVTEKGKDVELRCDPISGHTALYWYRQSLGQGLEFLIYFQGNSAPDKSGLPSDRFSAERTGGSVSTLTIQRTQQEDSAVYLCASSLGSGAYYGYTFGSGTRLTVV.

Only a few counts were recorded for this clone. Within the sample, other DNA sequences also encode this same CDR3. V usage is TRBV27 and J usage is TRBJ2-7; a weak D match, TRBD1 (5 bases). Between the trimmed V and J ends, which lost 1 base and 5 bases, there was a span of 6 bases. Germline values: CDR1 MNHEY, CDR2 SMNVEV (reference sequence). This CDR3 comprises 12 residues. The DNA of the CDR3 is TGTGCCAGCAGTTTATTAGGGGACGAGCAGTACTTC. Encoded protein: CASSLLGDEQYF.

The V and J genes are TRBV6-1 and TRBJ1-2; D unclear. The CDR3 is made up of 13 amino acids. Trimming left V 4 bases short and J 4 bases short, with 10 bases between. Germline CDR1 and CDR2: MNHNS and SASEGT. The CDR3 region has the DNA TGTGCCAGCAGTGGGGCCAGCCTCTATGGCTACACCTTC. This encodes CASSGASLYGYTF.

The chain recombines TRBV5-6 with TRBJ1-2; 8 bases are a match to TRBD1. The CDR3 has 15 amino acids. V gave up 4 bases and J gave up 4 bases; unmatched junction bases: 9. Germline V gene lookup returns CDR1 SGHDT and CDR2 YYEEEE. The CDR3 spells CASSSRTGPTYGYTF. The CDR3 DNA follows: TGTGCCAGCAGCAGTCGGACAGGGCCCACCTATGGCTACACCTTC.

This clone has more than one count but fewer than ten. The chain joins TRBV9 to TRBJ2-3; D uncertain. The CDR3 is made up of 14 amino acids. CDR1 is SGDLS and CDR2 is YYNGEE in the germline V gene. V lost 0 bases, J lost 2 bases, and 7 bases lay in between. The CDR3 DNA sequence: TGTGCCAGCAGCGTAGGGCCAAACACAGATACGCAGTATTTT. Its translation is CASSVGPNTDTQYF. The full variable domain, completed using reference TRBV9 and TRBJ2-3, is DSGVTQTPKHLITATGQRVTLRCSPRSGDLSVYWYQQSLDQGLQFLIQYYNGEERAKGNILERFSAQQFPDLHSELNLSSLELGDSALYFCASSVGPNTDTQYFGPGTRLTVL.

The V and J genes are TRBV18 and TRBJ2-2; D is unclear. V was clipped by 6 bases and J by 3 bases, with 14 bases between them. Germline-derived CDR1 and CDR2 are KGHSH and LQKENI. The CDR3 is 15 residues long. The CDR3 loop reads CASSVERADTGELFF. In DNA, the CDR3 is TGTGCCAGCTCCGTGGAAAGGGCGGACACCGGGGAGCTGTTTTTT.

The chain employs TRBV19 and TRBJ2-2; D unresolved. The V end lost 7 bases, the J end lost 4 bases, and 16 bases lay between the germline ends. The germline V gene has CDR1 LNHDA and CDR2 SQIVND (reference sequence). The CDR3 loop spans 15 amino acids. CDR3 nucleotide sequence: TGTGCCAGTAAATCGGGCGGCCAAACCACCGGGGAGCTGTTTTTT. It specifies CASKSGGQTTGELFF.

J is TRBJ1-1 and V is TRBV28; D perhaps matches TRBD1 (6 bases). The V gene lost 6 bases and the J gene lost 0 bases, with 20 bases spanning the gap. There are 17 residues in the CDR3. CDR1 and CDR2 from the germline V gene are MDHEN and SYDVKM. In nucleotides, the CDR3 is TGTGCCAGCAGCCGTTGGGGGGTCAGGGGATTGAACACTGAAGCTTTCTTT. Translation gives CASSRWGVRGLNTEAFF.

V and J are TRBV2 and TRBJ1-5; perhaps TRBD1 as D (5 bases). The V end was cut by 7 bases, the J end by 1 base, with 17 bases between. The CDR3 consists of 16 residues. CDR1 is SNHLY and CDR2 is FYNNEI in the germline V gene. The CDR3 DNA reads TGTGCCAGCACTTCATTGGGACCCCTGAGCAATCAGCCCCAGCATTTT. It encodes CASTSLGPLSNQPQHF.

This chain's CDR3 is CAWSLGGQETQYF. The CDR3 DNA is TGTGCCTGGAGTCTGGGAGGCCAAGAGACCCAGTACTTC. The chain joins TRBV30 to TRBJ2-5; perhaps TRBD2 as D (6 bases). Germline-derived CDR1 and CDR2 are GTSNPN and SVGIG (reference sequence). V dropped 2 bases and J dropped 1 base, with 8 bases sitting between them. The CDR3 extends over 13 amino acids.

A word on this clone: Sequence at one end of the junction differs from germline and may be a read error. V usage is TRBV18 and J usage is TRBJ1-2; D gene uncertain. The germline gives CDR1 KGHSH, CDR2 LQKENI. The CDR3 loop spans 13 amino acids. CDR3 nucleotide sequence: TGTGCCAGCTCACCACCGACGAGGGATGGTTACACCTTC. As protein: CASSPPTRDGYTF.

The J gene is TRBJ2-1, the V gene TRBV9, with D possibly being TRBD1 (5 bases). The V end was cut by 1 base, the J end by 11 bases, with 16 bases between. There are 14 residues in the CDR3. Germline V gives CDR1 SGDLS, CDR2 YYNGEE. In DNA form, the CDR3 reads TGTGCCAGCAGCGTAAGTCCGGGCAGGGAAAAGCAGTTCTTC. Its translation is CASSVSPGREKQFF.

The chain has TRBV2 and TRBJ1-3; D is unclear. V was clipped by 4 bases and J by 0 bases, with 7 bases between them. Germline assignment: CDR1 SNHLY and CDR2 FYNNEI. The CDR3 has 14 amino acids. In nucleotides, the CDR3 is TGTGCCAGCAGTGCAGGCATCTCTGGAAACACCATATATTTT. It codes for CASSAGISGNTIYF.

This chain links TRBV5-1 with TRBJ2-7; perhaps D is TRBD1 or TRBD2 (5 bases each). In germline, CDR1 is SGHRS, CDR2 YFSETQ. This CDR3 is 15 amino acids long. V lost 4 bases to trimming and J lost 0 bases, with 14 bases between them. CDR3 sequence reads: CASSLGTEISYEQYF. Here the CDR3 DNA reads TGCGCCAGCAGCCTCGGGACGGAGATCTCCTACGAGCAGTACTTC. The full variable domain, completed using reference TRBV5-1 and TRBJ2-7, is KAGVTQTPRYLIKTRGQQVTLSCSPISGHRSVSWYQQTPGQGLQFLFEYFSETQRNKGNFPGRFSGRQFSNSRSEMNVSTLELGDSALYLCASSLGTEISYEQYFGPGTRLTVT.

This CDR3 is CASRSTSGRRDTQYF. The CDR3 DNA reads TGTGCCAGCAGATCGACTAGCGGGAGACGTGATACGCAGTATTTT. This rearrangement joins TRBV28 to TRBJ2-3, with TRBD2 matching 12 bases. CDR3 length: 15 residues. CDR1 is MDHEN and CDR2 is SYDVKM in the germline V gene. V lost 6 bases and J lost 6; bases outside the gene matches: 7.

The rearrangement links TRBV20-1 to TRBJ2-1, with D maybe TRBD2 (6 bases). Germline loops: CDR1 DFQATT, CDR2 SNEGSKA (reference sequence). The CDR3 consists of 11 residues. Deletions cut 5 bases from V and 14 bases from J, with 16 bases between. CDR3 in amino acids: CSAQLRENKFF. In DNA, the CDR3 is TGCAGTGCTCAATTACGGGAGAACAAGTTCTTC.

This rearrangement joins TRBV5-6 to TRBJ2-3; weak D call: TRBD1 (6 bases). Trimming removed 3 bases at V and 1 base at J, with 15 bases between. Looked up from germline, CDR1 is SGHDT and CDR2 is YYEEEE. The CDR3 consists of 16 residues. CDR3 residues: CASSSNGGGRTDTQYF. As DNA, the CDR3 is TGTGCCAGCAGCTCCAATGGTGGGGGCCGCACAGATACGCAGTATTTT.

The chain couples TRBV7-2 to TRBJ2-7; 10 nucleotides line up with TRBD2. J gave up 3 bases and V 1 base, and 3 bases lay outside the gene matches. The length of the CDR3 is 15 residues. Germline assignment: CDR1 SGHTA and CDR2 FQGNSA. This CDR3 reads CASSLVASGSYEQYF. In nucleotides, the CDR3 is TGTGCCAGCAGCTTAGTGGCTAGCGGGAGCTACGAGCAGTACTTC.

J is TRBJ2-7 and V is TRBV11-2; D not certain. Deletions cut 5 bases from V and 3 bases from J, with 8 bases between. CDR1 SGHAT and CDR2 FQNNGV come from the germline V gene. The CDR3 extends over 12 amino acids. CDR3 sequence: CASSPEVYEQYF. CDR3 nucleotide sequence: TGTGCCAGCAGCCCCGAAGTCTACGAGCAGTACTTC.